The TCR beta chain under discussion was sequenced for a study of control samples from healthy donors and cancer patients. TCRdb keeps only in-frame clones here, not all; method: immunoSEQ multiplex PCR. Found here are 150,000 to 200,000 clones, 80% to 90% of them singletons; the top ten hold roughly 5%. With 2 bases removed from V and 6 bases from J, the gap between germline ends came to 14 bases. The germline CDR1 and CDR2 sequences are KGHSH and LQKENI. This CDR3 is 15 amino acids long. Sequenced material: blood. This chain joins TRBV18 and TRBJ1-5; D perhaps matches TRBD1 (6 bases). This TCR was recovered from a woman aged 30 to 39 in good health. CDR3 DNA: TGTGCCAGCTCACCAAACACGGGGGCAGGTCAGCCCCAGCATTTT. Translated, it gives CASSPNTGAGQPQHF.